This T cell receptor beta chain was obtained from a study of cytomegalovirus exposure and HLA in healthy donors (dated by TCRdb to 2017 to 2019). In terms of the full investigation: According to a later analysis, the 120 or so validation repertoires were produced on the same platform as the 666 repertoires of the first cohort. High-throughput TCR immunosequencing, statistical association of individual TCRs with disease status, and machine learning were combined to predict cytomegalovirus infection status. Besides the first cohort of approximately 710 subjects, a separate validation cohort made up of some 110 different subjects was used. The study aimed to test whether cataloging public T cell receptors could reveal signatures of past pathogen exposure.

This clone was detected only a few times. What this receptor recognizes is not known. No clone much larger than this one lies a single base away; base qualities are absent. Library generation was performed with the immunoSEQ multiplex PCR assay. For the original study's pipeline: A statistical classification framework was developed to diagnose cytomegalovirus status using the catalog of TCR beta chain sequences. The table was pulled from immuneACCESS by TCRdb, which kept in-frame rearrangements only. Such tables lose some clones; where checked, under half of the loss comes from unresolved V genes, and the rest has no known cause. V and J calls and clone size come straight from that table; D and trimming were deduced from the DNA. A total of approximately 170,000 clones appear in this sample, around four fifths of them only once. The ten largest clones represent around 2.4% of the sample. Including the terminal cysteine and phenylalanine, the CDR3 comprises 13 residues. Only the CDR3 region is kept as DNA, spanning 39 bases read in frame from base 1. The germline V gene supplies CDR1 SNHLY and CDR2 FYNNEI. Germline trimming amounts to 4 bases on V and 4 bases on J, with 3 as the count of junction bases outside the gene matches.

What the authors observed across the whole study: In both the original and validation cohorts, the classifier was reported to diagnose cytomegalovirus status with high specificity and sensitivity. In the study, some 160 TCR beta chains were listed as associated with cytomegalovirus. Subsequent analysis determined that TCRs grouped into clusters in the first cohort also showed a tendency toward co-occurrence across the roughly 120 validation repertoires, and 94% of cluster scores exceeded 0. A later analysis had no HLA typing for the validation cohort, so co-occurrence there was scored across all 120 or so repertoires. A few of the identified cytomegalovirus-associated TCR beta chains were confirmed in vitro to be specific for cytomegalovirus antigens. Most TCR sequences were seen in very few donors, while some public TCRs were found in many individuals. The authors suggested that the approach could potentially be extended to other disease states and immunological phenotypes.

Donors formed part of the validation cohort, which comprised 120 subjects and was distinct from the first cohort of 666 subjects. The TCR comes from a man in his thirties or forties in good health and CMV-seropositive. Sequencing input: PBMCs. The sequence is built from TRBV2 and TRBJ1-2; a stretch of 7 junction bases matches TRBD1. The DNA sequence follows: TGTGCCAGCAGTGGGACAGGTAGCTATGGCTACACCTTC. Its translation is CASSGTGSYGYTF.